The 25 T cell receptor beta chains below were found in one sample sequenced in a study of T cell responses to AZD1222 COVID-19 vaccine. Sequencing used immunoSEQ multiplex PCR; TCRdb keeps in-frame clones, though not all of them. The sample records over 85,000 clones, approximately 84% being singletons. Sequences were derived from peripheral blood, sampled 28 days after the second AZD1222 dose. These receptors were obtained from an adult who received the AZD1222 COVID-19 vaccine.

V is TRBV5-1 and J is TRBJ2-5, with no clear D. The CDR3 sequence is 13 residues long. The V gene lost 5 bases and the J gene lost 4 bases, with 12 bases spanning the gap. Germline CDR1 SGHRS, CDR2 YFSETQ. The DNA of the CDR3 is TGCGCCAGCAGTCCCTTCACCCGAGAGACCCAGTACTTC. It codes for CASSPFTRETQYF.

The chain links TRBV9 to TRBJ2-1; 9 nucleotides align to TRBD2. V was clipped by 3 bases and J by 4 bases; unmatched bases: 5. CDR1 is SGDLS and CDR2 is YYNGEE in the germline V gene. The CDR3 extends over 15 amino acids. The CDR3, as DNA: TGTGCCAGCAGCGAAAGCAGCGGGGGGTACAATGAGCAGTTCTTC. Its translation is CASSESSGGYNEQFF.

The count of this clone is one. The V and J genes are TRBV30 and TRBJ1-6, with TRBD1 matching over 11 bases. The CDR3 loop spans 16 amino acids. Germline values: CDR1 GTSNPN, CDR2 SVGIG (reference sequence). CDR3 in DNA: TGTGCGTTTGAGGGACAGGGGGATTTCTATAATTCACCCCTCCACTTT. It codes for CAFEGQGDFYNSPLHF.

V usage is TRBV19 and J usage is TRBJ2-3; 10 bases agree with TRBD2. Per germline, CDR1 LNHDA and CDR2 SQIVND (reference sequence). Trimming at V came to 1 base and at J to 2 bases, leaving 9 bases not matched to a gene. CDR3 size: 18 residues. The DNA of the CDR3 is TGTGCCAGTAGTATAGGCGCTCAAGCGGGGGGGAACACAGATACGCAGTATTTT. Its translation: CASSIGAQAGGNTDTQYF.

The chain is built from TRBV27 and TRBJ2-7; TRBD1 agrees at 9 bases. Trimming at V came to 7 bases and at J to 1 base, leaving 2 bases not matched to a gene. Germline lookup yields CDR1 MNHEY and CDR2 SMNVEV (reference sequence). The length of the CDR3 is 13 residues. The CDR3 is CASKGTGSYEQYF. CDR3 DNA: TGTGCCAGCAAAGGGACAGGGTCCTACGAGCAGTACTTC.

This chain uses TRBV7-3 with TRBJ2-5; no firm D call. This CDR3 contains 14 residues. Per germline, CDR1 SGHTA and CDR2 FQGTGA. Trimming took off 3 bases at V and 1 base at J, with 9 bases between the two ends. The CDR3 nucleotides read TGTGCCAGCAGCTTTGGCAGCTCCCAAGAGACCCAGTACTTC. This sequence encodes CASSFGSSQETQYF.

The chain employs TRBV12-3 or TRBV12-4 and TRBJ2-3; 7 nucleotides align to TRBD1. The ends lost 7 bases at V and 6 bases at J; junction bases unmatched: 1. This CDR3 has 11 residues. The CDR3 DNA is TGTGCCAGCACACAGGGGGATACGCAGTATTTT. It codes for CASTQGDTQYF.

This chain connects TRBV10-3 to TRBJ2-6, with D maybe TRBD1 (9 bases). Per germline, CDR1 ENHRY and CDR2 SYGVKD. This CDR3 is built from 17 residues. V was pared by 8 bases and J by 3 bases, with 20 bases between. CDR3 in DNA: TGTGCCATCTCGGGAGGGGACAGGGTTGGTGGGGCCAACGTCCTGACTTTC. It translates to CAISGGDRVGGANVLTF.

The chain uses TRBV6-5 and TRBJ1-1, with D unresolved. Germline CDR1 reads MNHEY; CDR2 reads SVGAGI. V lost 6 bases and J 11 bases, leaving 13 bases between the germline ends. The CDR3 has 11 residues. In DNA form, the CDR3 reads TGTGCCAGCAGCTTTCGGGCGAGGGCTTTCTTT. Residues: CASSFRARAFF.

This clone appeared once. The chain is built from TRBV7-2 and TRBJ2-1; 13 bases are a match to TRBD2. This CDR3 has 18 residues. Trimming took 5 bases from V and 3 from J; bases not matched to a gene: 10. Germline V gene data show CDR1 as SGHTA and CDR2 as FQGNSA. The CDR3 sequence: CASSRRSGLAGLYNEQFF. CDR3 coding DNA: TGTGCCAGCAGCCGCAGATCGGGACTAGCGGGACTCTACAATGAGCAGTTCTTC.

The chain joins TRBV5-1 to TRBJ2-7; the D call may be TRBD1 or TRBD2 (5 bases each). V dropped 4 bases and J dropped 3 bases, with 17 bases sitting between them. The CDR3 loop spans 15 amino acids. Germline V lookup: CDR1 SGHRS, CDR2 YFSETQ. The CDR3 DNA sequence: TGCGCCAGCAGCGCCTCGAGGGGTAGGGGCTACGAGCAGTACTTC. Its translation is CASSASRGRGYEQYF.

The gene calls are TRBV11-3 and TRBJ2-3, with D unresolved. The V gene lost 2 bases and the J gene lost 0 bases, with 18 bases spanning the gap. CDR1 SGHNT and CDR2 YENEEA come from the germline V gene. The CDR3 consists of 18 residues. CDR3 DNA: TGTGCCAGCAGCTTATTTTGGCCAGGCGAGAGAAGCACAGATACGCAGTATTTT. The encoded protein is CASSLFWPGERSTDTQYF.

The chain couples TRBV9 to TRBJ2-5; D call uncertain. The CDR3 has 13 residues. Trimming shortened V by 0 bases and J by 1 base, and 4 bases separated the two germline ends. Germline CDR1 SGDLS, CDR2 YYNGEE. The CDR3 nucleotides are TGTGCCAGCAGCGTAGCAGGCCAAGAGACCCAGTACTTC. This encodes CASSVAGQETQYF.

V gene TRBV19 combines with J gene TRBJ1-1; D is perhaps TRBD1 (5 bases). The CDR3 runs to 14 residues. V was cut by 5 bases and J by 5 bases, with 15 bases left in between. CDR1 LNHDA and CDR2 SQIVND come from the germline V gene (reference sequence). The CDR3 here is CASSSRGVQTEAFF. The CDR3 DNA follows: TGTGCCAGTAGTTCCCGGGGCGTACAGACTGAAGCTTTCTTT.

V gene TRBV7-3 combines with J gene TRBJ2-7; D not resolved. V was pared by 6 bases and J by 6 bases, with 18 bases between. Germline loops: CDR1 SGHTA, CDR2 FQGTGA. The CDR3 consists of 14 residues. The chain's CDR3 is CASSAGFAQAEQYF. The CDR3 DNA follows: TGTGCCAGCAGTGCCGGCTTCGCTCAGGCCGAGCAGTACTTC. Combining the CDR3 with reference TRBV7-3 and TRBJ2-7 gives the whole variable domain GAGVSQTPSNKVTEKGKYVELRCDPISGHTALYWYRQSLGQGPEFLIYFQGTGAADDSGLPNDRFFAVRPEGSVSTLKIQRTERGDSAVYLCASSAGFAQAEQYFGPGTRLTVT.

The chain links TRBV29-1 to TRBJ2-1; no definite D call. Trimming pared 0 bases from V and 8 bases from J, leaving 17 bases between. Looked up from germline, CDR1 is SQVTM and CDR2 is ANQGSEA. The CDR3 totals 15 residues. CDR3 loop: CSVEDSTGVWDEQFF. CDR3 bases: TGCAGCGTTGAAGATTCTACCGGAGTTTGGGATGAGCAGTTCTTC.

This chain joins TRBV3-1 (or the pseudogene TRBV3-2) and TRBJ2-3; D not resolved. Trimming cost V 4 bases and J 2 bases, with 16 bases left between them. This CDR3 region has 16 residues. Germline assignment: CDR1 LGHDT and CDR2 YNNKEL (reference sequence). The CDR3 loop reads CASSLVRAGFTDTQYF. CDR3 nucleotide sequence: TGTGCCAGCAGCCTAGTCCGGGCTGGCTTCACAGATACGCAGTATTTT.

The chain's CDR3 is CASTSGNTDTQYF. DNA of the CDR3: TGTGCCAGCACCAGCGGCAACACAGATACGCAGTATTTT. The genes are TRBV7-9 and TRBJ2-3; TRBD2 might be the D (5 bases). Germline CDR1 reads SEHNR; CDR2 reads FQNEAQ (reference sequence). The CDR3 contains 13 residues. Trimming took off 7 bases at V and 2 bases at J, with 10 bases between the two ends.

The gene calls are TRBV2 and TRBJ1-1, with D unclear. CDR3 size: 11 residues. The germline V and J ends were trimmed by 3 bases and 11 bases, with 10 bases remaining between them. CDR1 SNHLY and CDR2 FYNNEI come from the germline V gene. CDR3 residues: CASSDRPYAFF. For the CDR3, the DNA is TGTGCCAGCAGTGACCGCCCTTACGCTTTCTTT.

J is TRBJ1-1 and V is TRBV5-1, with D possibly being TRBD1 (5 bases). Looked up from germline, CDR1 is SGHRS and CDR2 is YFSETQ. CDR3 length equals 14 residues. Trimming took 0 bases from V and 11 from J, leaving 17 bases between them. DNA for the CDR3: TGCGCCAGCAGCTTGGCCTTGGGGCTTGGGGAGGCTTTCTTT. It yields the protein CASSLALGLGEAFF.

CDR3 DNA sequence: TGTGCCAGCAGTCCACTTAGGTCGCAAGCCCGGGGAGCCGAGCAGTACTTC. Translating gives CASSPLRSQARGAEQYF. The chain is built from TRBV6-2 or TRBV6-3 and TRBJ2-7; TRBD2 might be the D (5 bases). The germline V and J ends were trimmed by 5 bases and 6 bases, with 26 bases remaining between them. The CDR3 loop spans 17 amino acids. CDR1 is MNHEY, CDR2 SVGEGT, per germline.

The chain uses TRBV29-1 and TRBJ1-2, with TRBD1 as a possible D gene (5 bases). In germline, CDR1 is SQVTM, CDR2 ANQGSEA. Between the trimmed V and J ends, which lost 4 bases and 7 bases, there was a span of 25 bases. The CDR3 is made up of 16 amino acids. The CDR3 here is CSVVMGQGLTSGGYTF. The CDR3 DNA sequence: TGCAGCGTTGTCATGGGGCAGGGTCTGACGTCGGGTGGCTACACCTTC.

V gene TRBV6-4 combines with J gene TRBJ1-1; the match to TRBD1 covers 7 bases. V shed 6 bases, J shed 4 bases, and the junction held 11 bases outside the gene matches. From germline, CDR1 is MRHNA and CDR2 SNTAGT. The CDR3 totals 15 residues. CDR3 bases: TGTGCCAGCAGCCCCGAGGGGGCTCTTGCCACTGAAGCTTTCTTT. Its translation: CASSPEGALATEAFF.

This chain uses TRBV27 with TRBJ2-1; unclear D gene. CDR1 and CDR2 from the germline V gene are MNHEY and SMNVEV (reference sequence). Trimming cost V 2 bases and J 6 bases, with 11 bases left between them. There are 14 residues in the CDR3. CDR3 DNA: TGTGCCAGCAGTTTACTCGTTGCCAGCAATGAGCAGTTCTTC. It specifies CASSLLVASNEQFF.

The chain uses TRBV5-1 and TRBJ2-3; 7 positions match TRBD2. Looked up from germline, CDR1 is SGHRS and CDR2 is YFSETQ. The CDR3 loop spans 16 amino acids. With V trimmed by 0 bases and J by 2 bases, 6 bases remained unmatched. The CDR3 here is CASSLGATSITDTQYF. CDR3 nucleotides: TGCGCCAGCAGCTTGGGAGCGACTAGCATCACAGATACGCAGTATTTT.